This T cell receptor (beta chain) was recorded in a study of shared clonotypes between healthy human individuals. Whole-study context: Researchers drew samples from two women and a few men aged 18 to 49. Study-wide findings and caveats: Sequencing depth was a factor that was expected to affect clonotype sharing among donors. Blood alone was sampled, and tissue repertoires likely differ.

Naive CD8 cells comprised CD45RO-negative, CCR7-positively selected cells, excluding terminally differentiated effector memory CD45RA+ cells. Nashville, Tennessee was home to all donors, each a Caucasian adult. As concerns this clone: Its antigen is unidentified.

Assay: immunoSEQ multiplex PCR; the TCRdb copy retains only in-frame clones and omits some. The sample lists roughly 2,000,000 clones, over 85% occurring once. The CDR3 covers 13 residues. The V gene lost 2 bases and the J gene lost 2 bases, with 6 bases spanning the gap. Germline CDR1 is ENHRY and CDR2 is SYGVKD. Sequenced sample: naive CD8+ T cells from PBMCs. V gene TRBV10-3 combines with J gene TRBJ1-1, with D uncertain. This TCR was recovered from a man between 18 and 29 years old in good health. Some clones in this sample may be carry-over from other donors' samples. The CDR3 DNA reads TGTGCCATCAGTGAGAAGGGAAACACTGAAGCTTTCTTT. Translation gives CAISEKGNTEAFF.